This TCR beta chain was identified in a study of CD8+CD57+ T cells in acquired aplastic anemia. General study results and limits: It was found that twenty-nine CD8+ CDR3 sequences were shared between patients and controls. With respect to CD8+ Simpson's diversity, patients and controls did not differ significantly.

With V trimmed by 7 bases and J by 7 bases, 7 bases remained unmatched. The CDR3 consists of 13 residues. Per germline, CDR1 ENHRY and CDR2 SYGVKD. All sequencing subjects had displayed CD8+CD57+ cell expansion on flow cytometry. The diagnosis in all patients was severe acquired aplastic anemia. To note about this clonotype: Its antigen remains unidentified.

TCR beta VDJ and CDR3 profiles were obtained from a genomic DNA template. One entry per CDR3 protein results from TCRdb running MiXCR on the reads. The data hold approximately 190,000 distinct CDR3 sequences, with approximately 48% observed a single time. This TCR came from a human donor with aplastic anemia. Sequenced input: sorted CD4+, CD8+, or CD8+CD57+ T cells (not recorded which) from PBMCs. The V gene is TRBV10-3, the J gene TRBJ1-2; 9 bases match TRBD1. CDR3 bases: TGTGCCATCACCCACGACAGGGGGGCTGGCTACACCTTC. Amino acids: CAITHDRGAGYTF.